What follows are 18 T cell receptor beta chains derived from one specimen sequenced in a study of regulatory T cells in long-lasting Graves disease. The sample's time point: newly diagnosed GD, antithyroid drugs for less than 3 months. PBMC-extracted RNA yielded the TCR library. Sequencing libraries for TCR beta were prepared with iRepertoire HTBI primers and Arm-PCR of CDR3 regions. TCRdb reprocessed the multiplex PCR reads via MiXCR and lists one record per CDR3 protein. Here the sample spans under 700,000 distinct CDR3 sequences, around 15% being singletons. These data also featured in a second study, about T cells in Graves' hyperthyroidism and ophthalmopathy.

Sample: peripheral blood mononuclear cells (PBMCs), taken at new diagnosis, from a patient treated with antithyroid drugs. These receptors all come from a woman between 40 and 65 years old with Graves disease.

The table lists this clonotype with a few counts. This chain links TRBV27 with TRBJ1-5, with D possibly TRBD1 on 5 matching bases. The V gene's germline CDR1 is MNHEY and CDR2 SMNVEV (reference sequence). V was shortened by 6 bases and J by 1 base, with 16 bases between the two germline ends. This CDR3 comprises 16 residues. In DNA form, the CDR3 reads TGTGCCAGCAGCCCAGAGAGGGGTTACAGCAATCAGCCCCAGCATTTT. It is translated as CASSPERGYSNQPQHF.

This clonotype was counted many times. The rearrangement uses TRBV6-1 and TRBJ1-1; weak D call: TRBD1 (5 bases). V shed 8 bases and J shed 0 bases, with 10 bases lying between them. From germline, CDR1 is MNHNS and CDR2 SASEGT. CDR3 length: 13 amino acids. CDR3 bases: TGTGCCAGCTCGACAGCTATGAACACTGAAGCTTTCTTT. Protein sequence: CASSTAMNTEAFF.

A word on this clonotype: A much larger clone is a single base away; this may be a read error. This CDR3 fails to terminate in the conserved phenylalanine or tryptophan, so it likely reflects a read error. V usage is TRBV3-1 and J usage is TRBJ2-5, with TRBD2 identical over 11 bases. Germline trimming cut 0 bases from V and 0 bases from J; bases unmatched to any gene: 6. Germline V gene lookup returns CDR1 LGHDT and CDR2 YNNKEL (reference sequence). The CDR3 has 18 residues. The CDR3 DNA is TGTGCCAGCAGCCAAGATGGGGTACTAGCGGGGGACCAAGAGACCCAGTACCTC. This sequence encodes CASSQDGVLAGDQETQYL.

The chain carries TRBV29-1 and TRBJ2-1; 9 bases are shared with TRBD1. This CDR3 contains 12 residues. V shed 1 base, J shed 8 bases, and the junction held 0 bases outside the gene matches. Looked up from germline, CDR1 is SQVTM and CDR2 is ANQGSEA. This CDR3 is CSVEGTGDEQFF. DNA of the CDR3: TGCAGCGTTGAAGGGACAGGGGATGAGCAGTTCTTC.

This clonotype was seen more than once but under ten times. The chain is built from TRBV3-1 and TRBJ1-4; 9 bases are shared with TRBD1. The CDR3 is 15 amino acids. The J segment lost 3 bases and the V segment lost 7 bases, leaving 6 bases of the junction unmatched. CDR1 is LGHDT, CDR2 YNNKEL, per germline (reference sequence). The CDR3 loop is CASNRGTGPNEKLFF. The CDR3 DNA reads as TGTGCCAGCAACAGGGGGACAGGGCCTAATGAAAAACTGTTTTTT.

This clonotype has a count of ten or more. J is TRBJ2-7 and V is TRBV10-2, with D possibly TRBD2 on 6 matching bases. CDR3 size: 13 residues. Between the trimmed V and J ends, which lost 6 bases and 1 base, there was a span of 10 bases. Germline CDR1 WSHSY, CDR2 SAAADI. DNA of the CDR3: TGCGCCAGCAGCCGGGACTTTTCCTACGAGCAGTACTTC. As protein: CASSRDFSYEQYF.

This clonotype has ten or more counts. V usage is TRBV18 and J usage is TRBJ1-1, with D perhaps TRBD1 (5 bases). This CDR3 region has 12 residues. Looked up from germline, CDR1 is KGHSH and CDR2 is LQKENI. V shed 5 bases and J shed 6 bases, with 10 bases lying between them. In nucleotides, the CDR3 is TGTGCCAGCTCAGCAGGGTTGCCTGAAGCTTTCTTT. Translation gives CASSAGLPEAFF. Based on the CDR3 plus reference TRBV18 and TRBJ1-1, the full variable domain is NAGVMQNPRHLVRRRGQEARLRCSPMKGHSHVYWYRQLPEEGLKFMVYLQKENIIDESGMPKERFSAEFPKEGPSILRIQQVVRGDSAAYFCASSAGLPEAFFGQGTRLTVV.

In this sample, this clonotype turned up many times. This could be a read error, since a much larger clone is one nucleotide away. The CDR3 end shows no conserved phenylalanine or tryptophan, and so a read error is likely. The J gene is TRBJ2-1, the V gene TRBV2, with 9 bases lining up with TRBD1. The CDR3 is 16 amino acids. V shed 4 bases and J 1 base; nucleotides not matched to a gene: 5. CDR1 and CDR2 from the germline V gene are SNHLY and FYNNEI. This chain's CDR3 is CASSGWGTGSYNEQFL. CDR3 bases: TGTGCCAGCAGTGGTTGGGGGACAGGGTCCTACAATGAGCAGTTCCTC.

The table lists this clonotype with a few counts. The gene calls are TRBV20-1 and TRBJ2-3, with D maybe TRBD2 (6 bases). Germline V gives CDR1 DFQATT, CDR2 SNEGSKA (reference sequence). Trimming removed 6 bases at V and 5 bases at J, with 15 bases between. The CDR3 consists of 13 residues. This CDR3 reads CSASGVFIDTQYF. CDR3 DNA sequence: TGCAGTGCGTCGGGGGTTTTTATAGATACGCAGTATTTT.

This clonotype has only a few counts. This chain links TRBV27 with TRBJ2-3, with 7 bases identical to TRBD2. The junction had 15 bases not matched to a gene; V was cut back by 6 bases and J by 0 bases. The CDR3 spans 18 residues. The germline CDR1 and CDR2 sequences are MNHEY and SMNVEV (reference sequence). The CDR3 DNA is TGTGCCAGCAGCTTAAGCGGGGTACCCGCCCCTAGCACAGATACGCAGTATTTT. Its protein is CASSLSGVPAPSTDTQYF.

This clonotype was observed many times. The genes are TRBV3-1 and TRBJ2-5; no definite D call. The CDR3 runs 10 residues. Trimming stripped 4 bases from V and 5 bases from J, with 2 bases between. Germline V lookup: CDR1 LGHDT, CDR2 YNNKEL (reference sequence). The CDR3 DNA reads TGTGCCAGCAGCCGGGAGACCCAGTACTTC. This encodes CASSRETQYF.

About this clonotype itself: Just one base apart from a much larger clone, this may be a read error. CDR3 sequence reads: CGSTMEAGSRVNYGYTF. CDR3 in DNA: TGTGGCAGCACCATGGAGGCAGGGTCACGGGTTAACTATGGCTACACCTTC. The chain carries TRBV11-1 and TRBJ1-2; possibly TRBD1 for D (5 bases). Germline loops: CDR1 SGHAT, CDR2 FQDESV (reference sequence). This CDR3 contains 17 residues.

This clonotype was counted at least ten times. The chain combines TRBV18 with TRBJ2-1; 7 nucleotides agree with TRBD1. The germline V gene has CDR1 KGHSH and CDR2 LQKENI. The CDR3 is 13 residues long. Germline trimming cut 3 bases from V and 5 bases from J; bases unmatched to any gene: 1. CDR3 nucleotides: TGTGCCAGCTCACCCGGACAGGACAATGAGCAGTTCTTC. Protein sequence: CASSPGQDNEQFF.

This clonotype has more than one count but fewer than ten. The chain combines TRBV19 with TRBJ2-3; no definite D call. The CDR3 covers 14 residues. The V end was cut by 5 bases, the J end by 2 bases, with 11 bases between. The germline gives CDR1 LNHDA, CDR2 SQIVND (reference sequence). The CDR3 reads CASSPGQNTDTQYF. CDR3 sequence (DNA): TGTGCCAGTAGTCCTGGTCAAAACACAGATACGCAGTATTTT.

This clonotype has at least ten counts. This sequence joins TRBV11-2 and TRBJ2-5, with 10 bases aligning to TRBD2. There are 17 residues in the CDR3. CDR1 and CDR2 from the germline V gene are SGHAT and FQNNGV. V lost 4 bases, J lost 5 bases, and 13 bases stayed unmatched. DNA of the CDR3: TGTGCCAGCAGCTGGGGGGAGCGGGGGGGCCTGTTCGAGACCCAGTACTTC. This sequence encodes CASSWGERGGLFETQYF.

This clonotype was counted ten times or more. The chain is built from TRBV12-3 or TRBV12-4 and TRBJ1-2; TRBD1 aligns across 7 bases. This CDR3 is 15 amino acids long. The junction had 8 bases not matched to a gene; V was cut back by 5 bases and J by 2 bases. The CDR3 spells CASSPSGQKNYGYTF. The CDR3 DNA follows: TGTGCCAGCAGTCCCTCGGGACAGAAGAACTATGGCTACACCTTC.

The V call is TRBV6-2 or TRBV6-3, the J call TRBJ2-5; D is unresolved. V lost 5 bases and J 1 base, leaving 14 bases between the germline ends. The CDR3 contains 15 residues. Germline-derived CDR1 and CDR2 are MNHEY and SVGEGT. In nucleotides, the CDR3 is TGTGCCAGCAGTGAACGCCCCGGCGGCCAAGAGACCCAGTACTTC. Residues: CASSERPGGQETQYF.

This clonotype has ten or more counts. The chain uses TRBV27 and TRBJ2-3, with 8 nucleotides matching TRBD1. The CDR3 is 15 amino acids. Germline V gene data show CDR1 as MNHEY and CDR2 as SMNVEV (reference sequence). The trim removed 1 base at V and 4 bases at J, leaving 4 bases unmatched. The CDR3 reads CASSLYPGGPDTQYF. DNA of the CDR3: TGTGCCAGCAGTTTATACCCAGGGGGCCCAGATACGCAGTATTTT.